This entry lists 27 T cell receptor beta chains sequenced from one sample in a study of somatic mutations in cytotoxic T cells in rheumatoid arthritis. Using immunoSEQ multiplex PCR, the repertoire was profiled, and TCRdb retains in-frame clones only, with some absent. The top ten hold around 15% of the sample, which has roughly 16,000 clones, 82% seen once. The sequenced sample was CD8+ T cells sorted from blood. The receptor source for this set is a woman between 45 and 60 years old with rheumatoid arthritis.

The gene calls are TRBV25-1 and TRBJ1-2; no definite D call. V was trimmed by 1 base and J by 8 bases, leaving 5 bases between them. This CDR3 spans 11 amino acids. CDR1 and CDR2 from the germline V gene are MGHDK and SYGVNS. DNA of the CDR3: TGTGCCAGCAGTGAATCGGGGGGCTACACCTTC. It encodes CASSESGGYTF.

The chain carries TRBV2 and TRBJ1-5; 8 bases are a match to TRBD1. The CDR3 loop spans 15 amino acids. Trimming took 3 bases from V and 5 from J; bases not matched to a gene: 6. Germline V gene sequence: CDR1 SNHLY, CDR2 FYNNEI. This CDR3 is CASSDTGRGHQPQHF. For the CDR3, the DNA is TGTGCCAGCAGTGATACGGGCAGGGGGCATCAGCCCCAGCATTTT.

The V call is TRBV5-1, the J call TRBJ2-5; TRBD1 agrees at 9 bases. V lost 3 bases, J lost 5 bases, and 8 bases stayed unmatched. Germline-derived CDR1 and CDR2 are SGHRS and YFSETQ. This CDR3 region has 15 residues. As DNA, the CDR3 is TGCGCCAGCAGCTCGTTCCGGGACAGGGAGGAGACCCAGTACTTC. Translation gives CASSSFRDREETQYF.

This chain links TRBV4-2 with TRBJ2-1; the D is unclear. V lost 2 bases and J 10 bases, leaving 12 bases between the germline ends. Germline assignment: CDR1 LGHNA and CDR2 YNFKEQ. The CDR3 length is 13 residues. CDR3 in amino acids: CASSQPSRLEQFF. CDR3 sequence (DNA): TGTGCCAGCAGCCAACCCTCGCGTCTAGAGCAGTTCTTC.

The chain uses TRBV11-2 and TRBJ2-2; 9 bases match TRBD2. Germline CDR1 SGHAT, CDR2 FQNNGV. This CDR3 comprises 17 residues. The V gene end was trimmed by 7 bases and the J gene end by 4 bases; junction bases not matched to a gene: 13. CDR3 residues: CASTSRGAGGGTGELFF. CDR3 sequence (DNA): TGTGCCAGCACCTCACGTGGAGCGGGAGGAGGCACCGGGGAGCTGTTTTTT.

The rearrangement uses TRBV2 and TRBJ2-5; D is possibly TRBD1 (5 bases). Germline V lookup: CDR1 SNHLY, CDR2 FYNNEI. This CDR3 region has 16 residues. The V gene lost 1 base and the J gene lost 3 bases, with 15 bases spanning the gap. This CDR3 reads CASSEEGRAREETQYF. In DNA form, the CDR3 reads TGTGCCAGCAGTGAAGAGGGCAGGGCGCGTGAAGAGACCCAGTACTTC.

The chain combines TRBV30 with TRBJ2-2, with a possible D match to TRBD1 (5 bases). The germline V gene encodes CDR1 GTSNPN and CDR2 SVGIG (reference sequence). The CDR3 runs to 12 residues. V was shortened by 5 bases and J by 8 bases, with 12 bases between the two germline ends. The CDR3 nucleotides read TGTGCCTGGCTGGGCAGGGTAGGGGAGCTGTTTTTT. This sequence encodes CAWLGRVGELFF.

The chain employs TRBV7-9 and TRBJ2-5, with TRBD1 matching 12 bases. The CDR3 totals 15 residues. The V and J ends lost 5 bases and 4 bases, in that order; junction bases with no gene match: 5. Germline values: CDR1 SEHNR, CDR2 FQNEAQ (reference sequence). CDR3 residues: CASSRGTGGTETQYF. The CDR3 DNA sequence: TGTGCCAGCAGCCGAGGGACAGGGGGCACAGAGACCCAGTACTTC.

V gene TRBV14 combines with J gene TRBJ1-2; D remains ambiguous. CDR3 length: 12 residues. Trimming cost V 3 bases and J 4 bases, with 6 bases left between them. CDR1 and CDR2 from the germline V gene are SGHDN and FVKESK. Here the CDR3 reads CASSHEVYGYTF. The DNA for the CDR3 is TGTGCCAGCAGCCACGAAGTCTATGGCTACACCTTC.

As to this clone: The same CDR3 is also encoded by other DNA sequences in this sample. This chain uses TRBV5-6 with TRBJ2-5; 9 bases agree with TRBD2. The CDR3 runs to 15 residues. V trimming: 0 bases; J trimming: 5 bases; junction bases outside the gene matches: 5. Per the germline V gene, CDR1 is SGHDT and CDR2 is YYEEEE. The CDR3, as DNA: TGTGCCAGCAGCTTGGTGGCGGGAGGGGGGGAGACCCAGTACTTC. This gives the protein CASSLVAGGGETQYF.

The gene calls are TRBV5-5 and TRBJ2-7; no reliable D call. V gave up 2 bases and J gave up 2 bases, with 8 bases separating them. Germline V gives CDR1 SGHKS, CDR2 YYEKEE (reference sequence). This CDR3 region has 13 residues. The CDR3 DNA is TGTGCCAGCAGCTTCGATCCCACCTACGAGCAGTACTTC. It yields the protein CASSFDPTYEQYF.

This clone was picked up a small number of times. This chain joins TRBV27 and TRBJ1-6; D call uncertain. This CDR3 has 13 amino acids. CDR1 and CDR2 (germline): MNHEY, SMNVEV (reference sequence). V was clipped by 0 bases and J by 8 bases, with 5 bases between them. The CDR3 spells CASSLSFYSPLHF. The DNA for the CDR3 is TGTGCCAGCAGTTTATCGTTCTATTCACCCCTCCACTTT.

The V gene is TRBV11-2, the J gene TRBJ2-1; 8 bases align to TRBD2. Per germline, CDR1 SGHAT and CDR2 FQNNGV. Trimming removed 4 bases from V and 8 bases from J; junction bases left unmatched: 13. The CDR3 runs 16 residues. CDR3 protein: CASSSSGTRGSYEQFF. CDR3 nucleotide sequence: TGTGCCAGCAGCTCATCCGGGACTAGGGGTTCGTATGAGCAGTTCTTC.

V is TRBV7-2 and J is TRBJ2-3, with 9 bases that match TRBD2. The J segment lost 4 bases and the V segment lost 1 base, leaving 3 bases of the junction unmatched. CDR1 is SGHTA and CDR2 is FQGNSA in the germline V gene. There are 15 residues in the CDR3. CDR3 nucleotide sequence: TGTGCCAGCAGCTTAGGGCGGGAGGGGTCAGATACGCAGTATTTT. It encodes CASSLGREGSDTQYF.

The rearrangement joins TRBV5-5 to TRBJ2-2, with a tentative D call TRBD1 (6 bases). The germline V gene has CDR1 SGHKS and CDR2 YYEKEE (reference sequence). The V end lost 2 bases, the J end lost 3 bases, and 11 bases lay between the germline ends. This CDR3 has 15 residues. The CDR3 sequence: CASSFRGEDTGELFF. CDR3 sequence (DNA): TGTGCCAGCAGCTTCAGGGGCGAGGACACCGGGGAGCTGTTTTTT.

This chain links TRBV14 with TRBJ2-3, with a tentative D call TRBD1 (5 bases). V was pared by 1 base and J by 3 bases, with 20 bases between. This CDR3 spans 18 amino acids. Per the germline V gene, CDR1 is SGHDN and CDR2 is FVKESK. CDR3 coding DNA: TGTGCCAGCAGCCAAGGAATAGGATTGGGGCCCGGGACAGATACGCAGTATTTT. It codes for CASSQGIGLGPGTDTQYF.

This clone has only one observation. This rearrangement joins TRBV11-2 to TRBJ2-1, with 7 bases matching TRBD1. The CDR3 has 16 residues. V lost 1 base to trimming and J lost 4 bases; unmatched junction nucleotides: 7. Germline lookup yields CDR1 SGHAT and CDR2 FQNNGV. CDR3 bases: TGTGCCAGCAGCTTAGGGGCAGGGGGTTCTTACAATGAGCAGTTCTTC. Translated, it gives CASSLGAGGSYNEQFF.

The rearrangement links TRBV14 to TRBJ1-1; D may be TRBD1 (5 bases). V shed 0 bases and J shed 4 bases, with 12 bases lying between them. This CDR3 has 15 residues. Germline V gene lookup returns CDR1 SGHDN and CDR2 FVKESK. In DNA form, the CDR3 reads TGTGCCAGCAGCCAAGATCTGGGGGGTGCCACTGAAGCTTTCTTT. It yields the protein CASSQDLGGATEAFF.

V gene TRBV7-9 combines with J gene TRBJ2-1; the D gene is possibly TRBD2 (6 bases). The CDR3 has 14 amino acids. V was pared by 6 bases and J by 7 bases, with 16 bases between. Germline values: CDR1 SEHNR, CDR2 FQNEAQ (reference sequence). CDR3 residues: CASRRDSLGNEQFF. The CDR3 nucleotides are TGTGCCAGCAGACGGGACTCCCTGGGGAATGAGCAGTTCTTC. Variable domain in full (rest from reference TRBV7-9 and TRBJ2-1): DTGVSQNPRHKITKRGQNVTFRCDPISEHNRLYWYRQTLGQGPEFLTYFQNEAQLEKSRLLSDRFSAERPKGSFSTLEIQRTEQGDSAMYLCASRRDSLGNEQFFGPGTRLTVL.

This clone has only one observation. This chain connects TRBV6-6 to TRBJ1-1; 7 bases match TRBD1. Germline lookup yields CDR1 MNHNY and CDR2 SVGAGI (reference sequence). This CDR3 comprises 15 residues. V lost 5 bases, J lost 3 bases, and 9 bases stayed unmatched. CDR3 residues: CASSQLTGEDTEAFF. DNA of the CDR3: TGTGCCAGCAGTCAACTAACAGGGGAGGACACTGAAGCTTTCTTT.

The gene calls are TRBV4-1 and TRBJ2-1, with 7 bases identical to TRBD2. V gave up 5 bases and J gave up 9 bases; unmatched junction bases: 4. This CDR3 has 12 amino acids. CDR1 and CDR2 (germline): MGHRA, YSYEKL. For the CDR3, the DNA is TGCGCCAGCAGCATCCCGGGGGGTGAGCAGTTCTTC. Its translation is CASSIPGGEQFF.

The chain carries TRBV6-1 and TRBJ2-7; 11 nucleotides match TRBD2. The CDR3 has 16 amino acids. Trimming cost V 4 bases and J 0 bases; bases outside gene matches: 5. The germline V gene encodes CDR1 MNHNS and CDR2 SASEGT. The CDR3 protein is CASSVQLAGASYEQYF. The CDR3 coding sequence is TGTGCCAGCAGTGTCCAACTAGCGGGAGCCTCCTACGAGCAGTACTTC.

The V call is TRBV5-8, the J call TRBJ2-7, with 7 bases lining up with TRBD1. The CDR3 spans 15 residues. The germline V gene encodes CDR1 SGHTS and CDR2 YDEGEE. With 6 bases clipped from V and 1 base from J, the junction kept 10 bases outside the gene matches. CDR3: CASTTRDRASYEQYF. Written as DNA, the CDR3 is TGTGCCAGCACTACTCGAGACAGGGCGTCCTACGAGCAGTACTTC.

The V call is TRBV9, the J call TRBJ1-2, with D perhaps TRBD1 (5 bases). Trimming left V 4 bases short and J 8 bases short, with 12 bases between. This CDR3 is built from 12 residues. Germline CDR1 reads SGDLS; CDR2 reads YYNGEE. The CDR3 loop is CASSPGGGGYTF. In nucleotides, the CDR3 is TGTGCCAGCAGCCCGGGGGGAGGGGGCTACACCTTC. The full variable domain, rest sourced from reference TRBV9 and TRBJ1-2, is DSGVTQTPKHLITATGQRVTLRCSPRSGDLSVYWYQQSLDQGLQFLIQYYNGEERAKGNILERFSAQQFPDLHSELNLSSLELGDSALYFCASSPGGGGYTFGSGTRLTVV.

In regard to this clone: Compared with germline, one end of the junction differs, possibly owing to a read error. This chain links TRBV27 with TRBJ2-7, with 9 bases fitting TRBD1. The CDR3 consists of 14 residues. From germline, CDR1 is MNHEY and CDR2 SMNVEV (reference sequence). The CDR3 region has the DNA TGTGCCAGCAGTTCCGGGACAGGGTCCTCCGAGCAGTACTTC. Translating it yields CASSSGTGSSEQYF.

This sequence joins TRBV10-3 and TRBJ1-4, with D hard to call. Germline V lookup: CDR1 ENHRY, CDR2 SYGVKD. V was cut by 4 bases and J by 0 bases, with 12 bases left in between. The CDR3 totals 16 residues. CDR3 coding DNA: TGTGCCATCAGTGGAACGCGCTCAGCAACTAATGAAAAACTGTTTTTT. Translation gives CAISGTRSATNEKLFF.

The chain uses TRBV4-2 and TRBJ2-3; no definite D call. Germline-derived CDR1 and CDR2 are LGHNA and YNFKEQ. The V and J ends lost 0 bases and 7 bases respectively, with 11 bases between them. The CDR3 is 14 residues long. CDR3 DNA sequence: TGTGCCAGCAGCCAAGAACGTAGCACCAATACGCAGTATTTT. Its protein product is CASSQERSTNTQYF.